These 10 T cell receptor beta chains share one sample of origin, sequenced in a study of cytomegalovirus exposure and HLA in healthy donors. A multiplex PCR was run with 60 Vbeta primers and 13 Jbeta primers. Sequenced by immunoSEQ multiplex PCR; TCRdb stores in-frame clones only, minus some. The repertoire holds some 110,000 clones, with 75% to 85% as singletons. Sequenced sample: PBMCs. The receptor set was obtained from a young man in good health and CMV-seronegative.

The chain is built from TRBV4-3 and TRBJ2-7; D not resolved. Trimming shortened V by 0 bases and J by 3 bases, and 6 bases separated the two germline ends. Germline CDR1 reads LGHNA; CDR2 reads YSLEER. The CDR3 runs to 13 residues. This CDR3 is CASSQDSRYEQYF. CDR3 DNA sequence: TGCGCCAGCAGCCAAGATTCCCGCTACGAGCAGTACTTC.

The chain uses TRBV6-5 and TRBJ1-1, with 8 bases fitting TRBD1. V dropped 5 bases and J dropped 4; count of bases not matched to a gene: 3. The CDR3 runs to 13 residues. Germline CDR1 and CDR2: MNHEY and SVGAGI. CDR3 DNA: TGTGCCAGCAGTGAAGACAGGGGCACTGAAGCTTTCTTT. Its translation is CASSEDRGTEAFF.

The genes are TRBV9 and TRBJ2-3; 11 bases line up with TRBD2. Germline V gene lookup returns CDR1 SGDLS and CDR2 YYNGEE. The CDR3 runs to 17 residues. V shed 0 bases, J shed 2 bases, and the junction held 5 bases outside the gene matches. CDR3 in amino acids: CASSVETSGGDTDTQYF. The CDR3, as DNA: TGTGCCAGCAGCGTAGAAACTAGCGGGGGAGACACAGATACGCAGTATTTT.

V usage is TRBV6-5 and J usage is TRBJ2-7; D may be TRBD2 (7 bases). This CDR3 contains 14 residues. The ends were cut back, 2 bases at V and 7 bases at J, with 15 bases in the middle. Looked up from germline, CDR1 is MNHEY and CDR2 is SVGAGI. The CDR3 DNA follows: TGTGCCAGCAGTTACAAAAGGACAGCGGGGGAGCAGTACTTC. This gives the protein CASSYKRTAGEQYF.

This clone was seen a handful of times. The genes are TRBV7-2 and TRBJ1-2; possible D gene TRBD1, 5 bases. Germline-derived CDR1 and CDR2 are SGHTA and FQGNSA. Trimming removed 5 bases at V and 4 bases at J, with 14 bases between. This CDR3 comprises 14 residues. The CDR3 coding sequence is TGTGCCAGCAGCGTAACTCAGGGTACCTATGGCTACACCTTC. Residues: CASSVTQGTYGYTF.

The J gene is TRBJ1-5, the V gene TRBV5-7, with TRBD1 as a possible D gene (6 bases). TRBV5-7 is annotated as an ORF whose role is uncertain. Trimming took 1 base from V and 0 from J, leaving 14 bases between them. This CDR3 contains 17 residues. CDR3 in DNA: TGTGCCAGCAGCTTGAAGGGGAGGGGGTATAGCAATCAGCCCCAGCATTTT. Amino acid sequence: CASSLKGRGYSNQPQHF.

This clone appeared a few times. The gene calls are TRBV28 and TRBJ2-1, with D perhaps matching TRBD1 (8 bases). The V end was cut by 1 base, the J end by 8 bases, with 21 bases between. Germline assignment: CDR1 MDHEN and CDR2 SYDVKM. The CDR3 loop spans 17 amino acids. CDR3 DNA sequence: TGTGCCAGCAGTTTATCGCCAGGGGGCGGGAGTGGGCATGAGCAGTTCTTC. Its protein is CASSLSPGGGSGHEQFF.

This clone occurred a few times. This same CDR3 is encoded by further DNA sequences in the sample. The chain is built from TRBV7-9 and TRBJ1-1, with TRBD1 matching over 7 bases. The CDR3 sequence is 14 residues long. Germline lookup yields CDR1 SEHNR and CDR2 FQNEAQ (reference sequence). Germline trimming cut 1 base from V and 4 bases from J; bases unmatched to any gene: 3. The DNA of the CDR3 is TGTGCCAGCAGCTTAGGACAGGGTGTCACTGAAGCTTTCTTT. This gives the protein CASSLGQGVTEAFF.

The chain links TRBV2 to TRBJ2-7, with 15 bases that match TRBD2. The germline V gene has CDR1 SNHLY and CDR2 FYNNEI. CDR3 length equals 13 residues. The J segment lost 9 bases and the V segment lost 9 bases, leaving 6 bases of the junction unmatched. CDR3 DNA: TGTGCCAGAGGACTAGCGGGAGGGTATGGGCAGTACTTC. Protein product: CARGLAGGYGQYF.

The chain is built from TRBV2 and TRBJ2-3; TRBD2 matches 10 bases. The J segment lost 4 bases and the V segment lost 6 bases, leaving 10 bases of the junction unmatched. The germline V gene encodes CDR1 SNHLY and CDR2 FYNNEI. This CDR3 has 16 residues. CDR3 nucleotides: TGTGCCAGCAGGGGGGTTACTAGCGGGAATGCAGATACGCAGTATTTT. Protein product: CASRGVTSGNADTQYF.